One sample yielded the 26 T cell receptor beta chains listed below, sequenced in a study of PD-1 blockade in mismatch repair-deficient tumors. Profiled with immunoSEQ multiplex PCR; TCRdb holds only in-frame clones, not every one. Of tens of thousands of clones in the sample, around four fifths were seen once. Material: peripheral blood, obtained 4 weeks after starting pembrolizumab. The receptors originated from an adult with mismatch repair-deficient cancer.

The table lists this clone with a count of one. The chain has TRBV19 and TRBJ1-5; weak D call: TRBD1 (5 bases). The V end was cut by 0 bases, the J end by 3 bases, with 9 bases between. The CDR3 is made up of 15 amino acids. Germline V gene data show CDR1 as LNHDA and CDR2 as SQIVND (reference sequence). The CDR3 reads CASSIDGGTNQPQHF. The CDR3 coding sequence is TGTGCCAGTAGTATAGATGGGGGGACCAATCAGCCCCAGCATTTT.

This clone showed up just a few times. The CDR3 here is CASSPAGAHAGELFF. The CDR3 nucleotides read TGTGCCAGCAGCCCTGCGGGGGCGCACGCCGGGGAGCTGTTTTTT. The chain joins TRBV4-2 to TRBJ2-2; D perhaps matches TRBD2 (7 bases). There are 15 residues in the CDR3. V lost 4 bases and J lost 6, with 15 bases in between. Germline V gives CDR1 LGHNA, CDR2 YNFKEQ.

For the CDR3, the DNA is TGCGCCAGCAGCCAATTCGCAGATACGCAGTATTTT. Amino acids: CASSQFADTQYF. The V and J genes are TRBV4-3 and TRBJ2-3; D gene uncertain. The CDR3 contains 12 residues. V lost 2 bases, J lost 4 bases, and 4 bases lay in between. CDR1 and CDR2 from the germline V gene are LGHNA and YSLEER.

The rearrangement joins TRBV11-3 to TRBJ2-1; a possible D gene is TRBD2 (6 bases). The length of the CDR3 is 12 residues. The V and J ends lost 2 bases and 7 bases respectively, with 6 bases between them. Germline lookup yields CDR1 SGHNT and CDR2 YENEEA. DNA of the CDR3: TGTGCCAGCAGCTTACTAGCGAATGAGCAGTTCTTC. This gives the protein CASSLLANEQFF.

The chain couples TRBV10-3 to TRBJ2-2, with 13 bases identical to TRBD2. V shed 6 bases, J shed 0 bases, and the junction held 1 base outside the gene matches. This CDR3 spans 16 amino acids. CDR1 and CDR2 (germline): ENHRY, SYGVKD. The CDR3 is CAIRGLAGSNTGELFF. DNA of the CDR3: TGTGCCATCAGGGGACTAGCGGGGTCGAACACCGGGGAGCTGTTTTTT.

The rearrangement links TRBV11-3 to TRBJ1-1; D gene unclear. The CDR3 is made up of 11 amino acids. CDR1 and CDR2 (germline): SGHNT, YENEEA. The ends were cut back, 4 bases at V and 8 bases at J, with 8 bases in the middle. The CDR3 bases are TGTGCCAGCAGCTCCTCATTGGAAGCTTTCTTT. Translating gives CASSSSLEAFF. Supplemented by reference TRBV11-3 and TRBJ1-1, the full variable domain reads EAGVVQSPRYKIIEKKQPVAFWCNPISGHNTLYWYLQNLGQGPELLIRYENEEAVDDSQLPKDRFSAERLKGVDSTLKIQPAELGDSAVYLCASSSSLEAFFGQGTRLTVV.

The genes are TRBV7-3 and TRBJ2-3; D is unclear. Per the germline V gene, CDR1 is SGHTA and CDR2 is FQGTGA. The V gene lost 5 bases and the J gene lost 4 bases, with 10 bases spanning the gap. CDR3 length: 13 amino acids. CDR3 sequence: CASSAVGPDTQYF. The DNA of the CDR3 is TGTGCCAGCAGCGCCGTAGGCCCAGATACGCAGTATTTT.

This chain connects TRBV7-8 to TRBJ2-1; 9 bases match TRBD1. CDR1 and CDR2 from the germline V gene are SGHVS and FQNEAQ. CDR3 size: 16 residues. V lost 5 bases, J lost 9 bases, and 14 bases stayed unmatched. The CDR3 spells CASSKRRPGTGFEQFF. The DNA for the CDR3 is TGTGCCAGCAGCAAAAGACGCCCCGGGACAGGGTTTGAGCAGTTCTTC.

The DNA of the CDR3 is TGTGCCAGCAGACGGGGGCCCATCTCTGAAGCTTTCTTT. This gives the protein CASRRGPISEAFF. The gene calls are TRBV6-9 and TRBJ1-1; D perhaps matches TRBD1 (6 bases). Germline V gene sequence: CDR1 MNHGY, CDR2 SVAAGI. The CDR3 is 13 amino acids. The ends were cut back, 6 bases at V and 6 bases at J, with 14 bases in the middle.

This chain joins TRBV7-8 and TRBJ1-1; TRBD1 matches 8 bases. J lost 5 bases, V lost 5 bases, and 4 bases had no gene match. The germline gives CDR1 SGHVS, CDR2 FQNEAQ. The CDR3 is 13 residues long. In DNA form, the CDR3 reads TGTGCCAGCAGCCGGACAGGGCGGACTGAAGCTTTCTTT. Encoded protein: CASSRTGRTEAFF.

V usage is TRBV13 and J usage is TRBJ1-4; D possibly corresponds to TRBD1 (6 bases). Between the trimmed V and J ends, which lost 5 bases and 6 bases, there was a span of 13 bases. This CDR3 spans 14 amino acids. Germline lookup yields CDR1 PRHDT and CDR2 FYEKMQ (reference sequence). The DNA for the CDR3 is TGTGCCAGCAGCGCCGGAGGGGGGTATGAAAAACTGTTTTTT. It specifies CASSAGGGYEKLFF.

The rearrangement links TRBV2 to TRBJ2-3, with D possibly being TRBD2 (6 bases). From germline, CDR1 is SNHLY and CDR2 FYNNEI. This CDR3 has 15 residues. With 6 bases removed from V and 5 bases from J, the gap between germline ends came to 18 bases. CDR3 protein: CASSRDSPWKDTQYF. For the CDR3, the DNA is TGTGCCAGCAGCCGGGACTCCCCGTGGAAAGATACGCAGTATTTT.

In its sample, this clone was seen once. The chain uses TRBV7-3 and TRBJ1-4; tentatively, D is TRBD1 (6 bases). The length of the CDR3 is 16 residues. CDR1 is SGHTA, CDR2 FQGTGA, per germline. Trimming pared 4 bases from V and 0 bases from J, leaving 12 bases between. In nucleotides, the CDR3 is TGTGCCAGCAGCTCCCGGGACACTGCAACTAATGAAAAACTGTTTTTT. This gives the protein CASSSRDTATNEKLFF.

CDR3 DNA sequence: TGTGCCAGCAGCTTAGCAGAATACCGGGACAGGGATTCCTACGAGCAGTACTTC. It is translated as CASSLAEYRDRDSYEQYF. The chain links TRBV7-9 to TRBJ2-7, with TRBD1 identical over 9 bases. J was trimmed by 1 base and V by 0 bases; bases with no gene match: 10. Looked up from germline, CDR1 is SEHNR and CDR2 is FQNEAQ (reference sequence). The CDR3 is made up of 18 amino acids.

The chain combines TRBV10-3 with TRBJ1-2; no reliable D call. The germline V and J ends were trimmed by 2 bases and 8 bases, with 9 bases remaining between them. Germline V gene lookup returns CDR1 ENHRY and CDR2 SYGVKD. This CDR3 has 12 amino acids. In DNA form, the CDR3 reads TGTGCCATCAGTGAGGCGGCTAGAGGCTACACCTTC. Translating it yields CAISEAARGYTF.

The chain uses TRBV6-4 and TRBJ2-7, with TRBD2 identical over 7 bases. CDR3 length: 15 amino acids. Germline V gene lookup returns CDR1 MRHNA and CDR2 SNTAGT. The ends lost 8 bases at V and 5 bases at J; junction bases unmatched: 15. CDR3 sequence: CASPRGIPFADEQYF. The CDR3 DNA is TGTGCCAGCCCGCGGGGGATCCCTTTTGCGGACGAGCAGTACTTC.

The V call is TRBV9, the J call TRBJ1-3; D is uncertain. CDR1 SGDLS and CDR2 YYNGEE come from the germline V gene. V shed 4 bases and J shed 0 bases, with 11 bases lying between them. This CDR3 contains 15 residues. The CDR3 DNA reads TGTGCCAGCAGCTCCACGGTGAACTCTGGAAACACCATATATTTT. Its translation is CASSSTVNSGNTIYF.

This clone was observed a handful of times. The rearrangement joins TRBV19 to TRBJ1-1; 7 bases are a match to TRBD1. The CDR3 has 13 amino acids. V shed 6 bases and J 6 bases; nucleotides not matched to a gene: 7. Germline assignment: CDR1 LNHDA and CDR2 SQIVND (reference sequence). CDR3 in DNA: TGTGCCAGTAGCATGACAGGGAGCCCTGAAGCTTTCTTT. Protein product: CASSMTGSPEAFF.

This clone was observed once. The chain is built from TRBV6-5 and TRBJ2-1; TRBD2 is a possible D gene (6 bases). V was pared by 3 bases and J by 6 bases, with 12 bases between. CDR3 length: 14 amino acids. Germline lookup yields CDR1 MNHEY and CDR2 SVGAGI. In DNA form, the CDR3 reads TGTGCCAGCAGTTATAGGCGGGGACTCAATGAGCAGTTCTTC. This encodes CASSYRRGLNEQFF.

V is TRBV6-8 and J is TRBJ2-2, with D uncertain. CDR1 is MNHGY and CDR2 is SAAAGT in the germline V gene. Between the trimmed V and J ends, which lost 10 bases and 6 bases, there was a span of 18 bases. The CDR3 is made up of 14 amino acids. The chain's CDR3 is CATINRTLPGELFF. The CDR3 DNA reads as TGTGCCACCATAAATAGGACCCTTCCCGGGGAGCTGTTTTTT.

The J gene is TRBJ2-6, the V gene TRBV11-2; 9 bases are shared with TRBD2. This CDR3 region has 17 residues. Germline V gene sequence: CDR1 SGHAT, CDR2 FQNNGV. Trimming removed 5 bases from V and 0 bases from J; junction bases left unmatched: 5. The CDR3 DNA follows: TGTGCCAGCAGCCTAGCGGGACAGTACTCTGGGGCCAACGTCCTGACTTTC. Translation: CASSLAGQYSGANVLTF.

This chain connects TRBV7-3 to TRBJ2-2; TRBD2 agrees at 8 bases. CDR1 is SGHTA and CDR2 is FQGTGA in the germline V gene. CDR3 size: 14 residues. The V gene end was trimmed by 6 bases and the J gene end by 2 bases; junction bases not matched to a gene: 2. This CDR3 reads CASRAGENTGELFF. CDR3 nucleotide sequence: TGTGCCAGCAGAGCGGGGGAAAACACCGGGGAGCTGTTTTTT.

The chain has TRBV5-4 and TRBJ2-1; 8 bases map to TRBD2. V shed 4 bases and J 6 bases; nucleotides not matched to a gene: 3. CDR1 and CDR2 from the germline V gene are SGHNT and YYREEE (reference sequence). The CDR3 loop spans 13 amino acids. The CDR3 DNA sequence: TGTGCCAGCAGCCCTGCGGGGGGCAATGAGCAGTTCTTC. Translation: CASSPAGGNEQFF.

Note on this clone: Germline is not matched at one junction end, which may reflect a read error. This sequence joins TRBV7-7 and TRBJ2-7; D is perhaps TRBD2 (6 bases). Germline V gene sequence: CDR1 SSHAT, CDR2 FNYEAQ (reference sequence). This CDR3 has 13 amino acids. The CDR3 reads CASSLAADYEQYF. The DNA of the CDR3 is TGTGCTAGCAGCTTAGCGGCAGACTACGAGCAGTACTTC.

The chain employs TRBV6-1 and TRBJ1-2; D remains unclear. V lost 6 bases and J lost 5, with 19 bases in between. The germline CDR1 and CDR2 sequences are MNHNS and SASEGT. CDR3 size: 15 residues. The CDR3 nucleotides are TGTGCCAGCAGGATGGACGCGGACCCACGGTATGGCTACACCTTC. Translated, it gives CASRMDADPRYGYTF.

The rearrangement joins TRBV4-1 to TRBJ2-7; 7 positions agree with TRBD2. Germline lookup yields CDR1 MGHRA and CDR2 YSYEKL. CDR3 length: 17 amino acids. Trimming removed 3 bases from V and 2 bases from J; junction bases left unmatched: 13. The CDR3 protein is CASSQLRLGLEAYEQYF. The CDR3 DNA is TGCGCCAGCAGCCAGCTAAGACTCGGACTAGAAGCCTACGAGCAGTACTTC.